Presented here are 2 T cell receptor beta chains from one specimen sequenced in a study of PD-L1 blockade in urothelial cancer. The method was immunoSEQ multiplex PCR; TCRdb's version includes in-frame clones alone and lacks a portion of them. The sample comprises 90,000 or so clones, around 90% of which are singletons, and around 1.5% rests with the top ten. Time point meaning: pretreatment peripheral blood. Specimen: PBMCs, collected around atezolizumab (anti-PD-L1) treatment. These receptor sequences come from a man in his 60s with urothelial cancer.

The chain is built from TRBV7-2 and TRBJ1-2; D is unclear. The CDR3 loop spans 14 amino acids. With 6 bases removed from V and 6 bases from J, the gap between germline ends came to 17 bases. Germline CDR1 and CDR2: SGHTA and FQGNSA. This CDR3 is CASRQSGGNDGYTF. Here the CDR3 DNA reads TGTGCCAGCAGACAATCAGGAGGGAACGATGGCTACACCTTC.

The rearrangement uses TRBV5-6 and TRBJ2-5; TRBD1 might be the D (6 bases). Germline V gene data show CDR1 as SGHDT and CDR2 as YYEEEE. V was trimmed by 1 base and J by 4 bases, leaving 11 bases between them. The CDR3 totals 14 residues. CDR3 in amino acids: CASSLQGRRETQYF. The CDR3 coding sequence is TGTGCCAGCAGCTTGCAGGGGCGTAGAGAGACCCAGTACTTC.